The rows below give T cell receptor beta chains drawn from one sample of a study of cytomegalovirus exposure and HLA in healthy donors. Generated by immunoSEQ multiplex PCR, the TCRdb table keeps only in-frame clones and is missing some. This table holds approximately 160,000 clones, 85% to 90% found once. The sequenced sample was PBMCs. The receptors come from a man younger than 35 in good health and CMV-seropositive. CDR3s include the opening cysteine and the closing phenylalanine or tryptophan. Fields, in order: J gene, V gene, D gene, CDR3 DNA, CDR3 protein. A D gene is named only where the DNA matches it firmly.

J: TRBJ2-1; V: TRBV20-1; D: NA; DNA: TGTTTAGTCAATGAGCAGTTCTTC; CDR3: CLVNEQFF
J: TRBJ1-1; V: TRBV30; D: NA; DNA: TGTGCCTGGTCGGGCCTTACAGGGTGGAACACTGAAGCTTTCTTT; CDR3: CAWSGLTGWNTEAFF
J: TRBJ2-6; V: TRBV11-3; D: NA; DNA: TGTGCCAGCAGCTTCCGGGACTCCCTGATCGCTGGGGCCAACGTCCTGACTTTC; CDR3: CASSFRDSLIAGANVLTF
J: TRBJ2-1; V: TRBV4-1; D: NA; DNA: TGCGCCAGCAGCCAAGTTTATGGGCGCAATGAGCAGTTCTTC; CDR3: CASSQVYGRNEQFF
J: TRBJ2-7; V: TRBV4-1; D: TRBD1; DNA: TGCGCCAGCAGCCTGGACAGGGGATGGTACGAGCAGTACTTC; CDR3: CASSLDRGWYEQYF
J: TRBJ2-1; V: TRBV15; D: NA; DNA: TGTGCCACCAGCAGCAGGGACAATGAGCAGTTCTTC; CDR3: CATSSRDNEQFF
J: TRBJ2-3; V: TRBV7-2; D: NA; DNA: TGTGCCAGCAGCGGGAGTGGCACAGATACGCAGTATTTT; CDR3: CASSGSGTDTQYF
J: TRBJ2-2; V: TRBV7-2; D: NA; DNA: TGTGCCAGCAGCTTAGTGGGCAACACGAACACCGGGGAGCTGTTTTTT; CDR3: CASSLVGNTNTGELFF
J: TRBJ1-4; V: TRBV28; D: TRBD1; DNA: TGTGCCAGCAGACGGATCCACTCCGGGACAGCCGGTGAAAAACTGTTTTTT; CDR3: CASRRIHSGTAGEKLFF
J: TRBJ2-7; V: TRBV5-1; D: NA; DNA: TGCGCCAGCAGCGTGCTACCGGGGGAATACGAGCAGTACTTC; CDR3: CASSVLPGEYEQYF